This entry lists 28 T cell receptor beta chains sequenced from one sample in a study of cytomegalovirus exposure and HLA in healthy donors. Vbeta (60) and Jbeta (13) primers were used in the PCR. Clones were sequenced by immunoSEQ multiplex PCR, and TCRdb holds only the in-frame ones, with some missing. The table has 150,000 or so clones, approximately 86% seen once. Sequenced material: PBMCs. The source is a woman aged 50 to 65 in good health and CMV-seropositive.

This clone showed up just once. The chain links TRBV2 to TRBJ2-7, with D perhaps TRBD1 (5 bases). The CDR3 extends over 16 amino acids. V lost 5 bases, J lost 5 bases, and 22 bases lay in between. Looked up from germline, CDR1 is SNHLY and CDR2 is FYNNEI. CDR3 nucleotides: TGTGCCAGCAGTTTACTAAGGACACCGGGTTCCCACGAGCAGTACTTC. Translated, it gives CASSLLRTPGSHEQYF. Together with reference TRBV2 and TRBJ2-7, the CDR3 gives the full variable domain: EPEVTQTPSHQVTQMGQEVILRCVPISNHLYFYWYRQILGQKVEFLVSFYNNEISEKSEIFDDQFSVERPDGSNFTLKIRSTKLEDSAMYFCASSLLRTPGSHEQYFGPGTRLTVT.

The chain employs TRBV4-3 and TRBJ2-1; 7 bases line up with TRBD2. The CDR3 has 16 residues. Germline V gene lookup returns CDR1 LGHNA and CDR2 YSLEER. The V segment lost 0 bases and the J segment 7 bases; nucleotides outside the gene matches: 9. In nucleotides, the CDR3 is TGCGCCAGCAGCCAAGATTTAGCGGGTCACTTTAATGAGCAGTTCTTC. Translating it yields CASSQDLAGHFNEQFF.

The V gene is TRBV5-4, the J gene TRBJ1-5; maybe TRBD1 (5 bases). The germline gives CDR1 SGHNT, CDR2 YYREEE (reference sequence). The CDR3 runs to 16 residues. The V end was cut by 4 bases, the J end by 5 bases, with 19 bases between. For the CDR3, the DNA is TGTGCCAGCAGCGTCTCCCCGCAGGGTGTGGATCAGCCCCAGCATTTT. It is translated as CASSVSPQGVDQPQHF.

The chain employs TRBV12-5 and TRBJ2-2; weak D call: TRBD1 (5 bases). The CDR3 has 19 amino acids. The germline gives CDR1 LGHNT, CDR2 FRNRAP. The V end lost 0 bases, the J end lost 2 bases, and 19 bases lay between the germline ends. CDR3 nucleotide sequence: TGTGCTAGTGGTTTGGTACACTTGGTTGCAGGGTTAAACACCGGGGAGCTGTTTTTT. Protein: CASGLVHLVAGLNTGELFF.

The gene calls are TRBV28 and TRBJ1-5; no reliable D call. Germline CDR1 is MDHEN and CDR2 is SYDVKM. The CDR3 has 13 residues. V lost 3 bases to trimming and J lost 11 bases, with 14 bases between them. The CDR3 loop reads CASSLGGPVAQHF. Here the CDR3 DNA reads TGTGCCAGCAGTTTGGGAGGCCCGGTGGCCCAGCATTTT.

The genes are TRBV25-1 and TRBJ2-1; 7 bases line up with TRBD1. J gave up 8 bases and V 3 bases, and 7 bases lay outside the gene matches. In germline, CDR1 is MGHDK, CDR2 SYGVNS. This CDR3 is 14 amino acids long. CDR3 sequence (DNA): TGTGCCAGCAGTGACCCGGGACAGAACTATGAGCAGTTCTTC. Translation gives CASSDPGQNYEQFF.

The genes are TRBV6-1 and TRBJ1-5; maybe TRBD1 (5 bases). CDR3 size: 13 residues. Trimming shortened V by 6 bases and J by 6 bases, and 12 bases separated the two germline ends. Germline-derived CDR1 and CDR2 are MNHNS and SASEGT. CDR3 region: CASRPDSFQPQHF. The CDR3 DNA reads TGTGCCAGCAGACCCGACAGCTTTCAGCCCCAGCATTTT.

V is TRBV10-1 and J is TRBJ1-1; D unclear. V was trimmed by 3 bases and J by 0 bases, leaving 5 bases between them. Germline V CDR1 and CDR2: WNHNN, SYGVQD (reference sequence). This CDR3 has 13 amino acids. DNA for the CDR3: TGCGCCAGCAGTGACCCTATGAACACTGAAGCTTTCTTT. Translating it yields CASSDPMNTEAFF.

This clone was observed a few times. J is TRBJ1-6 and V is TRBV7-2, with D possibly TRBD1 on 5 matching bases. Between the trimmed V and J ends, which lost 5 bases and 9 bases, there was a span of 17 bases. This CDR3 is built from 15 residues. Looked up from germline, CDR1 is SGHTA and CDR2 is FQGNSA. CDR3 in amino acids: CASSPQNVRGSPLHF. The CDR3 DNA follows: TGTGCCAGCAGCCCCCAGAATGTAAGGGGTTCACCCCTCCACTTT. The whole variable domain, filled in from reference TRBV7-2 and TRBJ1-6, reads GAGVSQSPSNKVTEKGKDVELRCDPISGHTALYWYRQSLGQGLEFLIYFQGNSAPDKSGLPSDRFSAERTGGSVSTLTIQRTQQEDSAVYLCASSPQNVRGSPLHFGNGTRLTVT.

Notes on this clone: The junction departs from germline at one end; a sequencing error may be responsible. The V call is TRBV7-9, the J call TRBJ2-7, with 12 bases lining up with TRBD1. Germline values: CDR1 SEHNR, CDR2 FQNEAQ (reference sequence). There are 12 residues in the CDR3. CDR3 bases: TGTGCCAGCAGCTTATCCACGGGACAGGGGGCCTTC. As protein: CASSLSTGQGAF.

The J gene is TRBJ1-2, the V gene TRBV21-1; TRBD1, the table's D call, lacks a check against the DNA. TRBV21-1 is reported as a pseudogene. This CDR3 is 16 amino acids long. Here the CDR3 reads CASSKGRWDRGYGYTF. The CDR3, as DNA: TGTGCCAGCAGCAAAGGGCGGTGGGACAGGGGCTATGGCTACACCTTC.

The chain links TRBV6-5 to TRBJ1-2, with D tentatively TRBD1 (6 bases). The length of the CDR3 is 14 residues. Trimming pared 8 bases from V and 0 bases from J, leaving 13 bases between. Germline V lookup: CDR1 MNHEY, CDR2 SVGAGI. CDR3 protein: CASRTQGSNYGYTF. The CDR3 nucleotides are TGTGCCAGCCGAACACAGGGTTCTAACTATGGCTACACCTTC.

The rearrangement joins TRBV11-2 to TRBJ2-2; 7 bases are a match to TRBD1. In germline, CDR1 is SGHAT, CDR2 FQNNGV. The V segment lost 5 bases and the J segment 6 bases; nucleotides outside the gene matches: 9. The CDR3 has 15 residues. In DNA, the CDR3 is TGTGCCAGCAGCCGCGACAGGGAGTTTGCCGGGGAGCTGTTTTTT. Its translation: CASSRDREFAGELFF.

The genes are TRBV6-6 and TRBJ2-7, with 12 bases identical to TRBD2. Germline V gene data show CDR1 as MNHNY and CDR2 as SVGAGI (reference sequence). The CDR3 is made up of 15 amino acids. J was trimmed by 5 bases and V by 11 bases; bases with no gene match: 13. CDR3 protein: CAGSSGGAPSDEQYF. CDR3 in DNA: TGTGCCGGCTCTAGCGGGGGGGCTCCTTCTGACGAGCAGTACTTC.

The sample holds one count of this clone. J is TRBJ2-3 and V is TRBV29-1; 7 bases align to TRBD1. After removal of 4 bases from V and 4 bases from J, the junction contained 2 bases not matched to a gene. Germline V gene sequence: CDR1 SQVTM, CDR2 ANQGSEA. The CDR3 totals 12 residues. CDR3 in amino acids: CSVGQGADTQYF. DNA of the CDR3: TGCAGCGTTGGGCAGGGGGCAGATACGCAGTATTTT.

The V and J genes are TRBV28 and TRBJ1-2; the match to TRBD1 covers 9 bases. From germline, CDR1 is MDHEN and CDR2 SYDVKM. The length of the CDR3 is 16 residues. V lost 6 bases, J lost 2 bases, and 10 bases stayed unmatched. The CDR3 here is CASSAYTGGLNYGYTF. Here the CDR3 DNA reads TGTGCCAGCAGCGCTTATACAGGGGGCCTAAACTATGGCTACACCTTC.

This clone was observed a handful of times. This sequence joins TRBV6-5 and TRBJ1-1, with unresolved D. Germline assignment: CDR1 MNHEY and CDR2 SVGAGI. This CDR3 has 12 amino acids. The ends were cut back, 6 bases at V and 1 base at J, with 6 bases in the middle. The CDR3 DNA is TGTGCCAGCAGCCGGGGGAACACTGAAGCTTTCTTT. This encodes CASSRGNTEAFF.

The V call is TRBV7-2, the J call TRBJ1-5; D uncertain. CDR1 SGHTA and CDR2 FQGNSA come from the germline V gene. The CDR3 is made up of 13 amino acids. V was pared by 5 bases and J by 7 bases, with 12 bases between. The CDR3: CASSPSFGQPQHF. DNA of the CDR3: TGTGCCAGCAGCCCCTCTTTTGGCCAGCCCCAGCATTTT.

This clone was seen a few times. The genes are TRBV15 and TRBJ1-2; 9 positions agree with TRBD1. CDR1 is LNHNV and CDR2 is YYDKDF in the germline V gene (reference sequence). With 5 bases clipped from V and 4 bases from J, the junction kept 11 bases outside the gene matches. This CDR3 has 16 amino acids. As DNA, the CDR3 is TGTGCCACCAGCCCAAGGAGACAGGGGGTTGGCTATGGCTACACCTTC. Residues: CATSPRRQGVGYGYTF.

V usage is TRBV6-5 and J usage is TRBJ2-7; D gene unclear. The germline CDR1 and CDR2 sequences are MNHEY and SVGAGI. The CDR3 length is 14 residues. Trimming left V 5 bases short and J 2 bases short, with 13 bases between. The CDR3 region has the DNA TGTGCCAGCAGTCCCCCCAGGTACCCCTACGAGCAGTACTTC. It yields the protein CASSPPRYPYEQYF.

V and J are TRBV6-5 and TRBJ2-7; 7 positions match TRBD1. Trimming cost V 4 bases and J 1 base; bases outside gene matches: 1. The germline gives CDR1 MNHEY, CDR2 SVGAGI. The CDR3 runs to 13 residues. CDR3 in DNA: TGTGCCAGCAGTTGGGACAGTTCCTACGAGCAGTACTTC. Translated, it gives CASSWDSSYEQYF.

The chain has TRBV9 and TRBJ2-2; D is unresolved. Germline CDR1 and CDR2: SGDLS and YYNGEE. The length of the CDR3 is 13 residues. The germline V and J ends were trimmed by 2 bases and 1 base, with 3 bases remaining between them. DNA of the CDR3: TGTGCCAGCAGCGTTAAGAACACCGGGGAGCTGTTTTTT. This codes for CASSVKNTGELFF.

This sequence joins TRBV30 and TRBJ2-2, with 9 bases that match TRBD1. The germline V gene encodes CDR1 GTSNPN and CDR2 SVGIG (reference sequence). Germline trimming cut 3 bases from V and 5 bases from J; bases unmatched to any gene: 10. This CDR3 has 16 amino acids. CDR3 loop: CAWSRYLGTGTGELFF. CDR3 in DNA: TGTGCCTGGAGCCGTTATCTAGGGACAGGGACCGGGGAGCTGTTTTTT.

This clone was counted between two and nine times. This chain's CDR3 is CASSFRQGEAFF. DNA of the CDR3: TGTGCCAGCAGCTTCCGACAGGGAGAAGCTTTCTTT. V and J are TRBV7-9 and TRBJ1-1; 7 bases match TRBD1. There are 12 residues in the CDR3. V was clipped by 3 bases and J by 8 bases; unmatched bases: 3. Germline CDR1 SEHNR, CDR2 FQNEAQ (reference sequence).

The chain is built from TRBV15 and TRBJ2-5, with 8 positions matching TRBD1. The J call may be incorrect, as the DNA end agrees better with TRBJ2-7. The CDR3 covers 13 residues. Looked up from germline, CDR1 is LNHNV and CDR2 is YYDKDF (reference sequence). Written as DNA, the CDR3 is TGTGCCACCTCGGACAGGGTTTCCAACGAGCAGTACTTC. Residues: CATSDRVSNEQYF.

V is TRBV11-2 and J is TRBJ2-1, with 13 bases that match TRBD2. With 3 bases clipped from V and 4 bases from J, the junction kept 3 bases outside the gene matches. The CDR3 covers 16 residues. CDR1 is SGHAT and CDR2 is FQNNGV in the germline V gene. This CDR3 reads CASSFGTSGAYNEQFF. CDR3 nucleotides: TGTGCCAGCAGCTTTGGGACTAGCGGGGCTTACAATGAGCAGTTCTTC.

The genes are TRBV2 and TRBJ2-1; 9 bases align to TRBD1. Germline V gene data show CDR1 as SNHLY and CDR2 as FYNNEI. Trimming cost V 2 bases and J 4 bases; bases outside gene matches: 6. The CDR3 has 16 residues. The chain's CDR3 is CASSEQGTGLYNEQFF. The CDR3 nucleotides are TGTGCCAGCAGTGAACAAGGGACAGGGTTATACAATGAGCAGTTCTTC.

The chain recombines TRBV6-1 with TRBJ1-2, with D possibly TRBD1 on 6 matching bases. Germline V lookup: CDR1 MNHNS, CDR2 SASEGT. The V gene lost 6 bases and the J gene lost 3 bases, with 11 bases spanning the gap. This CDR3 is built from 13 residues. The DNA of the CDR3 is TGTGCCAGCAGGTTGACAGGCCACTATGGCTACACCTTC. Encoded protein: CASRLTGHYGYTF.